This T cell receptor beta chain stems from a study of blood T cell repertoires in COVID-19 (dated by TCRdb to between 2020 and 2021). Background for the entire study: The collaborator samples originated in the United States, Italy and Spain and spanned the acute and convalescent phases of COVID-19. The material from the prospective study consisted of cDNA or gDNA derived from T cells, B-cell-depleted T cells, or PBMCs. The dataset comprised deeply sampled blood TCRbeta repertoires from subjects exposed to, actively infected with, or recovered from COVID-19. The repertoires were released in a freely available public database meant as a resource for research on the immune response to SARS-CoV-2. Samples came from the ongoing ImmuneRACE study (first 160 participants) plus 1,254 subjects from 6 global collaborators. The sample metadata nearly always contained a de-identified subject ID, COVID-19 status, age in years and sex. Where available, HLA class I and class II types were obtained from metadata supplied by the sample provider rather than from assay-based typing. The paper's findings and limits, for the study overall: The quantity of clinical and demographic metadata differed by source and by participant and was supplied without curation.

The immunoSEQ Assay, a bias-controlled multiplex PCR, was used to amplify TCRbeta CDR3 regions from genomic DNA. As for how the authors treated the data: The number of nucleated cells in each sample was estimated by amplification of reference gene primers within the assay. To quantify the absolute abundance of each unique TCRbeta CDR3 rearrangement, sequence reads were collapsed and filtered. For each sample, productive Simpson clonality was calculated by taking the square root of Simpson's diversity index across productive rearrangements. Held by TCRdb, this immuneACCESS table contains in-frame sequences only and omits some clones. Under half of the omission traces to an unresolved V gene where checked; the cause of the rest is unknown. D and trimming were read from the DNA, whereas the V and J calls and clone size are those reported in that table. Here the sample has a few hundred thousand clones; roughly 90% occur a single time. Under 7.5% of the sample belongs to the ten largest clones.

A second Seattle source provided samples from volunteer blood donors who had recovered from COVID-19. Each collaborating institution followed its own protocols to collect whole blood in K2EDTA tubes. For TCRbeta analysis, collaborators shipped samples as frozen whole blood, isolated PBMCs, or DNA extracted from either of those sample types. CDR3 length: 12 amino acids, cysteine to phenylalanine. The entry retains the CDR3 DNA only, 36 bases that are in frame from base 1. The germline V gene provides CDR1 MNHEY and CDR2 SVGAGI. V was cut back by 5 bases and J by 0 bases, leaving a gap of 5 bases between them. A note on this clone: Its antigen is still unknown. No much larger clone exists at a distance of one base, and base qualities are not known. This sample includes further DNA sequences coding for the same CDR3.

This sequence originates from a man between 18 and 29 years old who had recovered from COVID-19. The specimen sequenced was peripheral blood. Recombination joined TRBV6-5 with TRBJ2-7; a confident D gene designation cannot be given. The bases read TGTGCCAGCAGTCGGAGCTCCTACGAGCAGTACTTC. Its translation is CASSRSSYEQYF.